This T cell receptor beta chain was retrieved from a study of blood T cells in healthy people across ages. General observations from the study: It was found that TCR beta diversity correlated strongly with the percentage of naive T cells.

Primers used in a second PCR of about 6 to 11 cycles were a sample-barcoded 5' primer and a J-beta primer mix. TCRdb processed the 5' RACE reads anew with MiXCR; each CDR3 protein has one entry. The data show 1.2 million to 1.5 million distinct CDR3 sequences, around two fifths seen once. From germline, CDR1 is LNHDA and CDR2 SQIVND (reference sequence). The CDR3 contains 14 residues. A word on this clonotype: Its antigen is still unknown. The junction and the germline gene differ at one end; a read error may be behind it.

The sequencing sample was made of blood. The TCR was taken from a woman younger than 35 in good health. This chain connects TRBV19 to TRBJ2-1, with unresolved D. CDR3: CASSIQNFYNELFF. DNA for the CDR3: TGTGCCAGTAGTATACAGAACTTCTACAATGAGCTGTTCTTC.